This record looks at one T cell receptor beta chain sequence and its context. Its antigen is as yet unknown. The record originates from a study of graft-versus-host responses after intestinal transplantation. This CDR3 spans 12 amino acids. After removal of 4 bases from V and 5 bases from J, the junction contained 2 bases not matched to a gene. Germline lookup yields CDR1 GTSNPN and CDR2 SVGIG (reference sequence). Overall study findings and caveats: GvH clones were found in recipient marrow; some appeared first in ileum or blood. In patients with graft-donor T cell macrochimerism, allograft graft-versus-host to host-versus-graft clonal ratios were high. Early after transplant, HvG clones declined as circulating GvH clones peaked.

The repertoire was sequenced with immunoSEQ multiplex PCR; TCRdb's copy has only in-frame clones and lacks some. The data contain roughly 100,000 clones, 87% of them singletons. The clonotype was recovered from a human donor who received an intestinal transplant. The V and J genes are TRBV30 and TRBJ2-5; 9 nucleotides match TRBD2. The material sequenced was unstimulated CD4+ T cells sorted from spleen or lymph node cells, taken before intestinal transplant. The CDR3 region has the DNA TGTGCCTGGAATAGCGGGAGCGAGACCCAGTACTTC. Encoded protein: CAWNSGSETQYF. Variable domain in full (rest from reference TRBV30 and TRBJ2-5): SQTIHQWPATLVQPVGSPLSLECTVEGTSNPNLYWYRQAAGRGLQLLFYSVGIGQISSEVPQNLSASRPQDRQFILSSKKLLLSDSGFYLCAWNSGSETQYFGPGTRLLVL.